These 26 T cell receptor beta chains share one sample of origin, sequenced in a study of blood T cell repertoires in COVID-19. The protocol was immunoSEQ multiplex PCR, while the TCRdb copy is restricted to in-frame clones and leaves out a portion. The table records 35,000 to 50,000 clones, more than 70% of them present only once. Sample: peripheral blood. The receptors derive from a woman in her seventies with acute or convalescent COVID-19.

The rearrangement uses TRBV5-5 and TRBJ2-7; 9 positions match TRBD1. Germline V CDR1 and CDR2: SGHKS, YYEKEE (reference sequence). The CDR3 totals 19 residues. V shed 5 bases and J 1 base; nucleotides not matched to a gene: 19. CDR3 sequence (DNA): TGTGCCAGCAGTCCCCCGGGACAGGGTGTAAAAAGAGGATCCTACGAGCAGTACTTC. As protein: CASSPPGQGVKRGSYEQYF.

This chain joins TRBV2 and TRBJ2-7; 12 bases agree with TRBD2. V shed 0 bases, J shed 6 bases, and the junction held 6 bases outside the gene matches. CDR3 length: 16 amino acids. The V gene's germline CDR1 is SNHLY and CDR2 FYNNEI. The CDR3 DNA is TGTGCCAGCAGTGAAGCGCGACTAGCGGGAGCATCCGAGCAGTACTTC. The encoded protein is CASSEARLAGASEQYF.

The rearrangement links TRBV24-1 to TRBJ2-7; no clear D. The V end was cut by 7 bases, the J end by 2 bases, with 17 bases between. This CDR3 is built from 15 residues. CDR1 KGHDR and CDR2 SFDVKD come from the germline V gene. The CDR3 here is CATSPMADGAYEQYF. The DNA for the CDR3 is TGTGCCACCAGCCCCATGGCCGACGGAGCCTACGAGCAGTACTTC.

The rearrangement joins TRBV7-9 to TRBJ2-5, with 7 positions matching TRBD1. Germline loops: CDR1 SEHNR, CDR2 FQNEAQ (reference sequence). J lost 1 base, V lost 4 bases, and 3 bases had no gene match. This CDR3 has 14 amino acids. This CDR3 is CASSSGQIQETQYF. CDR3 bases: TGTGCCAGCAGCTCGGGACAGATCCAAGAGACCCAGTACTTC.

The rearrangement links TRBV19 to TRBJ2-5, with 10 bases lining up with TRBD2. V lost 5 bases and J lost 4; bases outside the gene matches: 7. This CDR3 spans 15 amino acids. Germline lookup yields CDR1 LNHDA and CDR2 SQIVND (reference sequence). The CDR3 DNA reads TGTGCCAGTAGTTCGGGGAGCGGGAGGGGAGAGACCCAGTACTTC. Residues: CASSSGSGRGETQYF.

The rearrangement joins TRBV9 to TRBJ2-1; 8 positions agree with TRBD2. This CDR3 is 14 amino acids long. CDR1 and CDR2 (germline): SGDLS, YYNGEE. J was trimmed by 6 bases and V by 4 bases; bases with no gene match: 6. The CDR3 DNA reads TGTGCCAGCAGCCCGAGCGGGAGAGTCAATGAGCAGTTCTTC. Translating gives CASSPSGRVNEQFF.

The chain is built from TRBV6-5 and TRBJ2-2, with D unresolved. Per germline, CDR1 MNHEY and CDR2 SVGAGI. Trimming left V 2 bases short and J 7 bases short, with 14 bases between. The CDR3 is 15 amino acids. The CDR3 nucleotides read TGTGCCAGCAGTTACAGCGTATATCCAGTCGGGGAGCTGTTTTTT. Its translation: CASSYSVYPVGELFF.

This chain joins TRBV24-1 and TRBJ1-5; 7 nucleotides agree with TRBD1. CDR3 length: 16 residues. V lost 7 bases, J lost 5 bases, and 13 bases stayed unmatched. Germline CDR1 is KGHDR and CDR2 is SFDVKD. CDR3 sequence (DNA): TGTGCCACCAGCACCGACAGGGAAAGGGGGCATCAGCCCCAGCATTTT. Translated: CATSTDRERGHQPQHF.

This chain joins TRBV20-1 and TRBJ2-1; D unresolved. V was pared by 6 bases and J by 0 bases, with 3 bases between. Germline CDR1 reads DFQATT; CDR2 reads SNEGSKA (reference sequence). CDR3 length: 11 amino acids. The CDR3 DNA follows: TGCAGTGCCAGCTCCTACAATGAGCAGTTCTTC. Its protein product is CSASSYNEQFF.

The gene calls are TRBV29-1 and TRBJ2-5, with 10 bases that match TRBD2. CDR3 length: 14 amino acids. Per the germline V gene, CDR1 is SQVTM and CDR2 is ANQGSEA. The CDR3 loop reads CSYGLAGVWETQYF. DNA for the CDR3: TGCAGTTACGGGCTAGCGGGAGTGTGGGAGACCCAGTACTTC.

J is TRBJ2-5 and V is TRBV11-2; D may be TRBD2 (6 bases). Germline loops: CDR1 SGHAT, CDR2 FQNNGV. V lost 7 bases to trimming and J lost 2 bases, with 11 bases between them. The CDR3 spans 13 residues. Here the CDR3 reads CASTLTRQETQYF. The DNA of the CDR3 is TGTGCCAGCACCCTGACTAGACAAGAGACCCAGTACTTC.

V gene TRBV27 combines with J gene TRBJ2-1; D ambiguous. This CDR3 has 16 residues. Per germline, CDR1 MNHEY and CDR2 SMNVEV (reference sequence). Trimming took off 3 bases at V and 0 bases at J, with 12 bases between the two ends. CDR3 bases: TGTGCCAGCAGTTTCAGCAGCGACCCCTCCTACAATGAGCAGTTCTTC. Translating gives CASSFSSDPSYNEQFF.

Only a few counts were recorded for this clone. The chain links TRBV4-2 to TRBJ2-7; 11 nucleotides match TRBD1. Germline V gene sequence: CDR1 LGHNA, CDR2 YNFKEQ. This CDR3 contains 17 residues. Trimming cost V 4 bases and J 5 bases; bases outside gene matches: 13. CDR3 DNA: TGTGCCAGCAGCCTAGGGATCGGACAGGGGGCTTGGGACGAGCAGTACTTC. It encodes CASSLGIGQGAWDEQYF.

This chain connects TRBV6-2 or TRBV6-3 to TRBJ1-5, with D possibly matching TRBD1 (6 bases). V shed 3 bases and J shed 0 bases, with 18 bases lying between them. CDR3 size: 18 residues. From germline, CDR1 is MNHEY and CDR2 SVGEGT. The CDR3 here is CASSYGRTANYSNQPQHF. The CDR3 coding sequence is TGTGCCAGCAGTTATGGCAGGACAGCTAATTATAGCAATCAGCCCCAGCATTTT.

This clone was seen only a few times. In DNA form, the CDR3 reads TGCGCCAGCAGCTTGGAACAGGGGGGAGAGACCCAGTACTTC. This sequence encodes CASSLEQGGETQYF. The rearrangement links TRBV5-1 to TRBJ2-5, with TRBD1 matching 8 bases. The ends lost 0 bases at V and 4 bases at J; junction bases unmatched: 2. CDR1 is SGHRS, CDR2 YFSETQ, per germline. This CDR3 contains 14 residues.

V usage is TRBV11-2 and J usage is TRBJ2-7; 10 nucleotides line up with TRBD2. V lost 1 base to trimming and J lost 2 bases; unmatched junction nucleotides: 2. The CDR3 loop spans 15 amino acids. Germline loops: CDR1 SGHAT, CDR2 FQNNGV. CDR3 residues: CASSLALAGPYEQYF. The CDR3 DNA is TGTGCCAGCAGCTTAGCACTAGCGGGACCCTACGAGCAGTACTTC.

The chain joins TRBV5-4 to TRBJ1-2; 7 positions agree with TRBD1. V dropped 0 bases and J dropped 6; count of bases not matched to a gene: 14. CDR1 and CDR2 from the germline V gene are SGHNT and YYREEE (reference sequence). This CDR3 contains 17 residues. The CDR3 reads CASSLGPMDQGEDGYTF. The CDR3 DNA follows: TGTGCCAGCAGCTTGGGCCCGATGGACCAGGGGGAGGATGGCTACACCTTC.

The rearrangement uses TRBV5-1 and TRBJ2-1, with 11 bases lining up with TRBD2. Germline V gives CDR1 SGHRS, CDR2 YFSETQ. Trimming took 3 bases from V and 8 from J; bases not matched to a gene: 10. The CDR3 is 16 amino acids. CDR3 nucleotides: TGCGCCAGCAGCTCATCCCCGGGACTAGCGGCATATGAGCAGTTCTTC. Translation gives CASSSSPGLAAYEQFF.

This clone was picked up a small number of times. This rearrangement joins TRBV19 to TRBJ2-3; 13 positions match TRBD2. Germline lookup yields CDR1 LNHDA and CDR2 SQIVND (reference sequence). The ends lost 5 bases at V and 4 bases at J; junction bases unmatched: 6. The length of the CDR3 is 16 residues. CDR3 sequence (DNA): TGTGCCAGTAGTGGAAGGACTAGCGGGAGTTCAGATACGCAGTATTTT. The encoded protein is CASSGRTSGSSDTQYF.

This clone showed up just once. This rearrangement joins TRBV27 to TRBJ2-7; perhaps TRBD1 as D (6 bases). This CDR3 region has 13 residues. Germline V gene lookup returns CDR1 MNHEY and CDR2 SMNVEV (reference sequence). With 5 bases removed from V and 5 bases from J, the gap between germline ends came to 13 bases. This CDR3 reads CASSRQDRHEQYF. DNA of the CDR3: TGTGCCAGCAGTCGACAGGATCGACACGAGCAGTACTTC.

This chain links TRBV11-2 with TRBJ1-1, with 8 bases aligning to TRBD1. V was pared by 6 bases and J by 1 base, with 10 bases of the junction left unmatched. Looked up from germline, CDR1 is SGHAT and CDR2 is FQNNGV. The length of the CDR3 is 16 residues. The CDR3 DNA is TGTGCCAGCAGACCCCGGACAGGGCAAACGAACACTGAAGCTTTCTTT. It codes for CASRPRTGQTNTEAFF.

This clone has a single count. CDR3 nucleotides: TGTGCCAGCAGCGGCAAACAGGAGTCCTACGAGCAGTACTTC. Translated: CASSGKQESYEQYF. The chain links TRBV9 to TRBJ2-7; D is perhaps TRBD1 (5 bases). Trimming took off 3 bases at V and 1 base at J, with 11 bases between the two ends. Germline lookup yields CDR1 SGDLS and CDR2 YYNGEE. The CDR3 runs to 14 residues.

The chain joins TRBV5-5 to TRBJ2-7; D call uncertain. Trimming removed 0 bases at V and 7 bases at J, with 11 bases between. The CDR3 runs 13 residues. Germline V gives CDR1 SGHKS, CDR2 YYEKEE (reference sequence). The CDR3 DNA sequence: TGTGCCAGCAGCTTGGGTACGGGTGGGGAGCAGTACTTC. This gives the protein CASSLGTGGEQYF.

The chain combines TRBV27 with TRBJ2-2, with D uncertain. V lost 7 bases, J lost 1 base, and 10 bases lay in between. The CDR3 is 14 amino acids. CDR1 MNHEY and CDR2 SMNVEV come from the germline V gene (reference sequence). CDR3 sequence (DNA): TGTGCCAGCACGCCAAAGAGGAACACCGGGGAGCTGTTTTTT. Amino acids: CASTPKRNTGELFF.

The chain is built from TRBV6-2 or TRBV6-3 and TRBJ2-7; 10 bases fit TRBD2. V lost 6 bases, J lost 4 bases, and 9 bases stayed unmatched. Germline values: CDR1 MNHEY, CDR2 SVGEGT. The CDR3 is 15 residues long. This chain's CDR3 is CASSPGLAERYEQYF. DNA for the CDR3: TGTGCCAGCAGCCCTGGACTAGCGGAGAGGTACGAGCAGTACTTC.

The chain joins TRBV30 to TRBJ2-1; 12 bases match TRBD2. The CDR3 length is 15 residues. The ends lost 0 bases at V and 7 bases at J; junction bases unmatched: 4. The germline gives CDR1 GTSNPN, CDR2 SVGIG (reference sequence). The DNA for the CDR3 is TGTGCCTGGAGTGTAGGGACTAGCGGGCGGAATGAGCAGTTCTTC. Translated, it gives CAWSVGTSGRNEQFF.